This TCR beta chain was recorded in a study of cytomegalovirus exposure and HLA in healthy donors. In germline, CDR1 is SGHRS, CDR2 YFSETQ. V gave up 2 bases and J gave up 3 bases; unmatched junction bases: 5. The CDR3 length is 17 residues. Using immunoSEQ multiplex PCR, the repertoire was profiled, and TCRdb retains in-frame clones only, with some absent. The profile shows 150,000 to 200,000 clones, roughly 86% of them singletons. What was sequenced was PBMCs. The origin of this receptor is a man aged 30 to 45 in good health and CMV-seropositive. J is TRBJ2-1 and V is TRBV5-1, with TRBD2 matching 13 bases. The CDR3, as DNA: TGCGCCAGCAGCTTTACTAGCGGGGGGGCCAACTACAATGAGCAGTTCTTC. This encodes CASSFTSGGANYNEQFF.